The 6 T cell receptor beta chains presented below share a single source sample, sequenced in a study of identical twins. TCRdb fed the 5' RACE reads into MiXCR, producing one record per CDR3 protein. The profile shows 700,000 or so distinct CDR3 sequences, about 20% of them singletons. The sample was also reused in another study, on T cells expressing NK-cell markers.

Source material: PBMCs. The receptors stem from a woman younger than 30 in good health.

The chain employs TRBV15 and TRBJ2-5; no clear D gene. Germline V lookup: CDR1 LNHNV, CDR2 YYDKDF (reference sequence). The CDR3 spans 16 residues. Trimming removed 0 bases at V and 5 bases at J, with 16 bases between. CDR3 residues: CATSRDRVATSETQYF. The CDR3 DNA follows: TGTGCCACCAGCAGAGATAGAGTAGCTACGAGCGAGACCCAGTACTTC. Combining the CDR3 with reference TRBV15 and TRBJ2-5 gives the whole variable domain DAMVIQNPRYQVTQFGKPVTLSCSQTLNHNVMYWYQQKSSQAPKLLFHYYDKDFNNEADTPDNFQSRRPNTSFCFLDIRSPGLGDTAMYLCATSRDRVATSETQYFGPGTRLLVL.

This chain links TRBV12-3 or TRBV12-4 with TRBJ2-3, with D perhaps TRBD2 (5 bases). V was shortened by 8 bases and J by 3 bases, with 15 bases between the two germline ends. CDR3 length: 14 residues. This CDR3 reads CASGRGSSTDTQYF. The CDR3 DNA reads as TGTGCCAGCGGCCGAGGGTCGTCGACAGATACGCAGTATTTT.

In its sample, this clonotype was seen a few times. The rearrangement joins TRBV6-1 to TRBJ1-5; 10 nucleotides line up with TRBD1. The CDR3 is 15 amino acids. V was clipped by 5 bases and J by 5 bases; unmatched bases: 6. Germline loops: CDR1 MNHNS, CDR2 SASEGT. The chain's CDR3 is CASSLTGTGDQPQHF. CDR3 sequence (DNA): TGTGCCAGCAGTCTAACCGGGACAGGGGATCAGCCCCAGCATTTT.

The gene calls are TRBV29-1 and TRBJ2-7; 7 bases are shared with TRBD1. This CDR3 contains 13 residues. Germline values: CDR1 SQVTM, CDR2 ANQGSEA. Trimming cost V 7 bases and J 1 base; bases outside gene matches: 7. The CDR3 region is CSAQGGQSYEQYF. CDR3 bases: TGCAGCGCCCAAGGGGGCCAGTCCTACGAGCAGTACTTC.

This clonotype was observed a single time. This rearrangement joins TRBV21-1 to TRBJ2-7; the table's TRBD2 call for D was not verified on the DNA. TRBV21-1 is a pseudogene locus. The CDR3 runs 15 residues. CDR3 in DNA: TGTGCCAGCAGCAGGACTAGCGGGAGTTTCCACGAGCAGTACTTC. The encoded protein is CASSRTSGSFHEQYF.

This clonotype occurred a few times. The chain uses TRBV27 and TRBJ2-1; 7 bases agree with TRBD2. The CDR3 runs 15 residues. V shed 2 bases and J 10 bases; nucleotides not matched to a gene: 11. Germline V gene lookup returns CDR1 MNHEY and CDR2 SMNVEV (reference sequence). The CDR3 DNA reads TGTGCCAGCAGTTTAACGGCGGGAGTGATTGAGGAGCAGTTCTTC. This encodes CASSLTAGVIEEQFF.